Here is one TCR beta chain with its context. V was trimmed by 1 base and J by 5 bases, leaving 19 bases between them. The CDR3 is 17 residues long. The V gene's germline CDR1 is KGHDR and CDR2 SFDVKD. The data stem from a study of blood T cell repertoires in COVID-19. Study-wide background: T cells, B-cell-depleted T cells, or PBMCs provided the cDNA or gDNA that served as material.

Original handling: Amplifying reference gene primers gave estimates of nucleated cell counts. Sequencing was performed with immunoSEQ multiplex PCR; in TCRdb, only in-frame clones are kept and a portion is missing. V, J and clone size derive from that table, while D and trimming were established from the DNA sequence. The profile covers tens of thousands of clones, with around 90% appearing a single time and less than 5% taken by the ten largest. Source material: peripheral blood. The source of this sequence is a man aged 60 to 69 with acute or convalescent COVID-19. V gene TRBV24-1 combines with J gene TRBJ2-5; D may be TRBD1 (7 bases). CDR3: CATSDFWGSGGSETQYF. DNA of the CDR3: TGTGCCACCAGTGATTTTTGGGGTTCAGGGGGGAGTGAGACCCAGTACTTC.